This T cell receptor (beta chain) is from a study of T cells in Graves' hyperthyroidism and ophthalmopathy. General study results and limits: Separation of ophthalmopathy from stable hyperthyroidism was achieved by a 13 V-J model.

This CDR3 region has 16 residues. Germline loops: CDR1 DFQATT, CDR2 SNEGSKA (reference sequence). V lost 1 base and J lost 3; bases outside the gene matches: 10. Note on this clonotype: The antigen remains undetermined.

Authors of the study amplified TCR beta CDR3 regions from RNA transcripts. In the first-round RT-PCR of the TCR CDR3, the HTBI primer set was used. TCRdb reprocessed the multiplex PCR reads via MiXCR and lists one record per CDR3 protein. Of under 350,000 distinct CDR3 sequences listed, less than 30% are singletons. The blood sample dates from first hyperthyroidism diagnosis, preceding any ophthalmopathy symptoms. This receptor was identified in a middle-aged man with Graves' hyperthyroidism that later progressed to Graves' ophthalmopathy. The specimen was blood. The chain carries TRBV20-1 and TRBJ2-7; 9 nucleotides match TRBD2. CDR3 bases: TGCAGTGCTAGAGGGGAAGGGCTAGCGGGGTACTACGAGCAGTACTTC. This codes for CSARGEGLAGYYEQYF.